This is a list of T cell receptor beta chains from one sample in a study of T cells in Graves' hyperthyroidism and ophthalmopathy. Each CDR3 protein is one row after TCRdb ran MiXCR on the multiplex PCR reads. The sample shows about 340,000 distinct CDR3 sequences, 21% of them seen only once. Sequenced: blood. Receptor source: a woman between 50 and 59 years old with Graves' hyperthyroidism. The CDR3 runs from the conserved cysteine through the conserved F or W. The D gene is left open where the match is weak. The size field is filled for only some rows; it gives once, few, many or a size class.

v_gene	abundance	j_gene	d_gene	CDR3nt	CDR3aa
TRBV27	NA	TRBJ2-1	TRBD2	TGTGCCAGCGGGAGACTAGCGGGGGGGAGGAACCGCAATGAGCAGTTCTTC	CASGRLAGGRNRNEQFF
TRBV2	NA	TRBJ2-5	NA	TGTGCCAGCAGTGTACGTCTTGGTGGGGAGACCCAGTACTTC	CASSVRLGGETQYF
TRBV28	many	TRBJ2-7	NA	TGTGCCAGCCGACACATAGACTACGAGCAGTACTTC	CASRHIDYEQYF
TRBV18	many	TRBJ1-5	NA	TGTGCCAGCTCAACTCGGGGTCTTCCTAGCAATCAGCCCCAGCATTTT	CASSTRGLPSNQPQHF
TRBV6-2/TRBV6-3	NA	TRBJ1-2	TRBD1	TGTGCCAGCAGTCGCCTAGGGACAGGGGGCTATGGCTACACCTTC	CASSRLGTGGYGYTF
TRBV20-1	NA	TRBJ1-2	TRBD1	TGCAGTGCTAGTCGGCAGGGGGCTATAGTCTATGGCTACACCTTC	CSASRQGAIVYGYTF
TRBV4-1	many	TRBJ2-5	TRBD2	TGCGCCAGCGCGGGGGGATTCCAAGAGACCCAGTACTTC	CASAGGFQETQYF
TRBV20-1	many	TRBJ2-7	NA	TGCAGTGCCCCCTCCTTCCGTGCCTACGAGCAGTACTTC	CSAPSFRAYEQYF
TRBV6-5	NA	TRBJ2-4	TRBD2	TGTGCCAGCAGTTTTACTAGCGCAAAACCAGGGAGCATTCAGTACTTC	CASSFTSAKPGSIQYF
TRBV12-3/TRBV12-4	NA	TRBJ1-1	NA	TGTGCCAGCAGTTTTCAGGGGTCAGGGAACACTGAAGCTTTCTTT	CASSFQGSGNTEAFF
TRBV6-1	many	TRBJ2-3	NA	TGTGCCTGCAAGACGTCAGATACGCAGTATTTT	CACKTSDTQYF
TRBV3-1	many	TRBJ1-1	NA	TGTGCCAGCAGCCAAACGGACACTGAAGCTTTCTTT	CASSQTDTEAFF
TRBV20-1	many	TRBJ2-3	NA	TGCAGTGCTAGTGGCAAAATTAACACAGATACGCAGTATTTT	CSASGKINTDTQYF
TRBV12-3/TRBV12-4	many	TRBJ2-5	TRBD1	TGTGCCAGCAGTCCCCGACAGGGGAGGCGGGAGACCCAGTACTTC	CASSPRQGRRETQYF
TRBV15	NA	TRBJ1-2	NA	TGTGCCACCAGCAGAAAGAGAATGACAGTGGGGATTAACTATGGCTACACCTTC	CATSRKRMTVGINYGYTF
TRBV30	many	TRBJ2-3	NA	TGTGCCTGGAGTCCGACTGGTAATACGCAGTATTTT	CAWSPTGNTQYF
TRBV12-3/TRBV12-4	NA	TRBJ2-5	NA	TGTGCCAGCAGTTTAGTGGGTCCTATATTAGAGACCCAGTACTTC	CASSLVGPILETQYF
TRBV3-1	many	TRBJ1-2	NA	TGTGCCAGCAGCCACGGGGTTCTACCGTTCTATGGCTACACCTTC	CASSHGVLPFYGYTF
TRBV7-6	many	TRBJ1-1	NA	TGTGCCAGCAGCTTAGGTGGGACGGTTGTCACTGAAGCTTTCTTT	CASSLGGTVVTEAFF
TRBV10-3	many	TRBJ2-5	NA	TGTGCCATCAGTGAGACCGACTCCGCCGGAGAGACCCAGTACTTC	CAISETDSAGETQYF
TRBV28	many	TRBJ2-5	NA	TGTGCCAGCAGTGGACAGAGACCCGCATCAAGCCAGTACTTC	CASSGQRPASSQYF
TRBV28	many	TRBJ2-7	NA	TGTGCCAGCAGTTTATCAGGCCTGTCCTACGAGCAGTACTTC	CASSLSGLSYEQYF
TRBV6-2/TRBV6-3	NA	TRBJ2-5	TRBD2	TGTGCCAGCAGGGGGACTAGCGGGATGGAGACCCAGTACTTC	CASRGTSGMETQYF
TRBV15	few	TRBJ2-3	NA	TGTGCCACCAGCAGAGGGGGGTCCCCCACAGATACGCAGTATTTT	CATSRGGSPTDTQYF
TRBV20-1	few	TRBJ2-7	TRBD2	TGCAGTGCTAGAGATCCTTTAGCGGGAGGGTACGAGCAGTACTTC	CSARDPLAGGYEQYF
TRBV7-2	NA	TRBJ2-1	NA	TGTGCCAGCAGCCGGAGTGATGAGCAGTTCTTC	CASSRSDEQFF